Listed below are T cell receptor beta chains from one sample, sequenced in a study of blood T cell repertoires in COVID-19. Data came from immunoSEQ multiplex PCR; TCRdb stores just in-frame clones and leaves some out. The sample contains about 300,000 clones, about 85% of which appear only once. The sequenced sample was peripheral blood. The receptors originated from a man between 18 and 29 years old with active or convalescent COVID-19. Both conserved end residues are part of each CDR3. Clone size appears in some rows only: once, few, many, or a class for an expanded clone.

clone size	V gene	CDR3 protein
.	TRBV5-4	CASSWRLAGVTDTQYF
.	TRBV3-1/TRBV3-2	CASSQASTSGRIYNEQFF
.	TRBV19	CASSISRGDVEQYF
.	TRBV11-2	CASSLGRGQISYNEQFF
once	TRBV11-3	CASSPGLPYNEQFF
.	TRBV12-3/TRBV12-4	CASSPHSYEQYF
.	TRBV6-1	CASSDNRAWREEGYTF
few	TRBV5-1	CASSLTGFPDGYTF
.	TRBV2	CASRDRMNTEAFF
.	TRBV28	CASSVQGLRNTIYF
.	TRBV13	CASSFRYPGRGGELFF
.	TRBV24-1	CATSETGGALNTEAFF
once	TRBV7-9	CASSPDRGVRNTEAFF
.	TRBV19	CASKDPRGRTGYTF
.	TRBV3-1/TRBV3-2	CASSLQGSNQPQHF
.	TRBV9	CASSVARQGGEQYF
.	TRBV7-9	CASSLGTGVEKLFF
once	TRBV7-8	CASSLGLSGGFQETQYF
.	TRBV7-3	CASSPRTSGTDTQYF
.	TRBV7-2	CASSFTTDSPLHF
.	TRBV19	CASSVDGPGETQYF